This T cell receptor beta chain was sequenced in a study of blood T cell repertoires in COVID-19. Study background: Acute and convalescent COVID-19 samples came from the United States, Italy and Spain. Sample material is recorded as cDNA or gDNA derived from T cells, B-cell-depleted T cells, or PBMCs.

V gave up 6 bases and J gave up 9 bases; unmatched junction bases: 11. Germline loops: CDR1 SGHAT, CDR2 FQNNGV. The CDR3 has 14 amino acids. Libraries were prepared by immunoSEQ multiplex PCR; TCRdb keeps only in-frame clonotypes and omits some of them. The table records 100,000 to 150,000 clones, 55% to 70% of them present only once. V and J are TRBV11-2 and TRBJ1-1; 9 nucleotides align to TRBD1. Sequenced sample: peripheral blood. The clonotype was recovered from a woman in her 70s with acute or convalescent COVID-19. CDR3 sequence (DNA): TGTGCCAGCAGTACACAGGGGGCGGGCGCGAAAGCTTTCTTT. Its translation: CASSTQGAGAKAFF.